A single sample is the source of the 3 T cell receptor beta chains below, sequenced in a study of T-cell memory formation after mild COVID-19. TCRdb processed the 5' RACE reads anew with MiXCR; each CDR3 protein has one entry. The table records roughly 560,000 distinct CDR3 sequences, roughly 20% of them present only once. The sample consisted of PBMCs or a T cell subset sorted from them (not recorded which). The source of these receptors is an adult woman who had mild COVID-19 (a few samples of this study predate the infection). Cell type and time point are not known.

This chain joins TRBV7-3 and TRBJ2-3; 8 bases map to TRBD1. The CDR3 is 16 amino acids. The germline CDR1 and CDR2 sequences are SGHTA and FQGTGA. V gave up 3 bases and J gave up 5 bases; unmatched junction bases: 10. CDR3 bases: TGTGCCAGCAGCTTCACACCCAGGGGGCATGGAGATACGCAGTATTTT. The encoded protein is CASSFTPRGHGDTQYF. The whole variable domain, remainder taken from reference TRBV7-3 and TRBJ2-3, is GAGVSQTPSNKVTEKGKYVELRCDPISGHTALYWYRQSLGQGPEFLIYFQGTGAADDSGLPNDRFFAVRPEGSVSTLKIQRTERGDSAVYLCASSFTPRGHGDTQYFGPGTRLTVL.

This clonotype came up a few times. The CDR3 is CASRSGTKNTDTQYF. DNA for the CDR3: TGTGCCAGCAGGTCCGGGACTAAGAACACAGATACGCAGTATTTT. The chain uses TRBV6-6 and TRBJ2-3, with TRBD2 matching over 7 bases. CDR3 length: 15 amino acids. Germline V lookup: CDR1 MNHNY, CDR2 SVGAGI (reference sequence). J gave up 2 bases and V 6 bases, and 8 bases lay outside the gene matches.

This chain joins TRBV10-3 and TRBJ2-3, with 8 bases identical to TRBD2. The CDR3 consists of 15 residues. Per germline, CDR1 ENHRY and CDR2 SYGVKD. The V and J ends lost 4 bases and 2 bases, in that order; junction bases with no gene match: 5. The CDR3 nucleotides are TGTGCCATCAGTGCTCGAGCGGGGGACACAGATACGCAGTATTTT. Translated, it gives CAISARAGDTDTQYF.